The clone carrying this T cell receptor beta chain was recorded a few times. The sample originates from a study of blood T cell repertoires in COVID-19. For the study at large: Specimens from acute and convalescent COVID-19 originated in the United States, Italy and Spain.

Here immunoSEQ multiplex PCR was the method, and the copy in TCRdb shows in-frame clones only, minus some. The sample lists fewer than 400,000 clones, 90% occurring once. The specimen was PBMCs or T cells enriched from blood (not recorded which). The receptor was derived from a woman aged 25 to 39 who had been exposed to COVID-19.

DNA for the CDR3: TGTGCCAGCAGCCCAGGGAAGCTGAACACTGAAGCTTTCTTT. This encodes CASSPGKLNTEAFF. V and J are TRBV4-2 and TRBJ1-1; possible D gene TRBD1, 5 bases. Trimming left V 4 bases short and J 0 bases short, with 9 bases between. This CDR3 region has 14 residues. Germline V CDR1 and CDR2: LGHNA, YNFKEQ.